Listed below are T cell receptor beta chains from one sample, sequenced in a study of cytomegalovirus exposure and HLA in healthy donors. Only in-frame clones appear in the TCRdb table, and some are missing; sequencing was by immunoSEQ multiplex PCR. The table shows 65,000 to 100,000 clones, with 79% occurring only once. The sample consisted of PBMCs. These receptors were collected from a woman between 40 and 55 years old in good health and CMV-seropositive. CDR3s include the opening cysteine and the closing phenylalanine or tryptophan. The D gene is left open where the match is weak. Clone sizes are given selectively: once, few, many, or a class where the clone is expanded.

J,size,V,D,DNA,CDR3
TRBJ2-6,-,TRBV28,TRBD1,TGTGCCAGCAGTGTTCCGGGACAGGGCAACAACGTCCTGACTTTC,CASSVPGQGNNVLTF
TRBJ1-1,-,TRBV28,-,TGTGCCAGCAGACTGACAGGGAACACTGAAGCTTTCTTT,CASRLTGNTEAFF
TRBJ1-2,-,TRBV9,-,TGTGCCAGCAGCGCCATAGGGAGGGACTATGGCTACACCTTC,CASSAIGRDYGYTF
TRBJ2-7,-,TRBV7-9,TRBD1,TGTGCCAGCAGCTACAACAGGGGGCAGGACGAGCAGTACTTC,CASSYNRGQDEQYF
TRBJ2-3,-,TRBV4-3,TRBD2,TGCGCCAGCAGCCAAGGGGGACTACAAGGGACAGATACGCAGTATTTT,CASSQGGLQGTDTQYF
TRBJ2-3,-,TRBV4-2,TRBD2,TGTGCCAGCAGCCAAGTGGGAGGGCGCACAGATACGCAGTATTTT,CASSQVGGRTDTQYF
TRBJ1-4,-,TRBV6-5,-,TGTGCCAGCAGCAAGGTGGGGGGGCGGGAAAAACTGTTTTTT,CASSKVGGREKLFF
TRBJ2-1,-,TRBV27,TRBD2,TGTGCCAGCAGTTTAGCGGCGGGGGGGTACAATGAGCAGTTCTTC,CASSLAAGGYNEQFF
TRBJ2-5,-,TRBV29-1,TRBD2,TGCAGCGTTGAGGAACTAGCGTTGTTTGGGACCCAGTACTTC,CSVEELALFGTQYF
TRBJ2-1,-,TRBV19,-,TGTGCCAGTAGTACGACAGGTAGCTCCTACAATGAGCAGTTCTTC,CASSTTGSSYNEQFF
TRBJ2-1,-,TRBV5-4,TRBD2,TGTGCCAGCAGCTTGGGACTAGCGGGGGGAGGATATGAGCAGTTCTTC,CASSLGLAGGGYEQFF
TRBJ2-3,-,TRBV19,TRBD2,TGTGCCAGCCAAATGGCGGGGGGCCCAGATACGCAGTATTTT,CASQMAGGPDTQYF
TRBJ2-4,-,TRBV15,-,TGTGCCACCAGCAGAGACGCGACTAAACGCAAAAACATTCAGTACTTC,CATSRDATKRKNIQYF
TRBJ2-7,-,TRBV5-6,TRBD2,TGTGCCAGCAGCGCTAGCGGGAGGCCTCCCTACGAGCAGTACTTC,CASSASGRPPYEQYF
TRBJ1-2,-,TRBV27,-,TGTGCCAGCAGTTTGGCGGACAAGAGGGGCTACACCTTC,CASSLADKRGYTF
TRBJ2-3,-,TRBV27,TRBD2,TGTGCCAGCAAAGGAAGCCTAGCGGGGGGCACAGATACGCAGTATTTT,CASKGSLAGGTDTQYF
TRBJ2-7,-,TRBV7-2,-,TGTGCCAGCAGCTCTAGCGAATACGAGCAGTACTTC,CASSSSEYEQYF
TRBJ1-5,-,TRBV6-1,-,TGTGCCAGCAGTGAAGTCGTGGACTACTATAGCAATCAGCCCCAGCATTTT,CASSEVVDYYSNQPQHF
TRBJ1-2,-,TRBV6-1,-,TGTGCCAGCAGTGAAGTACCAGGGCAGGATAACTATGGCTACACCTTC,CASSEVPGQDNYGYTF
TRBJ2-7,-,TRBV4-2,TRBD2,TGTGCCAGCAGCCAAGATTTTCAGGGACTAGCGACCAACGAGCAGTACTTC,CASSQDFQGLATNEQYF
TRBJ1-6,-,TRBV19,-,TGTGCCAGTAGTCCCCCTTTAACCAGGGATTCACCCCTCCACTTT,CASSPPLTRDSPLHF
TRBJ2-5,-,TRBV6-5,-,TGTGCCAGCAGTTCCACCGGGACAACGAAGCAAGGCGACCAGTACTTC,CASSSTGTTKQGDQYF
TRBJ1-1,-,TRBV28,TRBD1,TGTGCCAGCAGTTTACAGACAGGGCCGAACACTGAAGCTTTCTTT,CASSLQTGPNTEAFF
TRBJ1-4,few,TRBV7-9,TRBD1,TGTGCCAGCAGCGATACAGGGGTTTGGACTAATGAAAAACTGTTTTTT,CASSDTGVWTNEKLFF
TRBJ2-7,-,TRBV18,TRBD2,TGTGCCAGCTCACGTGGACTAGCGGGAGTCGACGAGCAGTACTTC,CASSRGLAGVDEQYF
TRBJ2-7,-,TRBV7-8,TRBD2,TGTGCCAGCAGCTTAGTCCTAGCGGGGGGGTACGAGCAGTACTTC,CASSLVLAGGYEQYF
TRBJ2-1,-,TRBV27,-,TGTGCCAGCAGTTTACTCCCTAACAATGAGCAGTTCTTC,CASSLLPNNEQFF
TRBJ2-1,-,TRBV4-2,TRBD1,TGTGCCAGCAGCGTGGGGACAGGGGGAAATGAGCAGTTCTTC,CASSVGTGGNEQFF
TRBJ2-5,-,TRBV6-5,-,TGTGCCAGCAGTTATCTAGGATCCTTCGAGACCCAGTACTTC,CASSYLGSFETQYF
TRBJ2-2,-,TRBV4-2,-,TGTGCCAGCAGCCGCGGCTCTACTTTGAACACCGGGGAGCTGTTTTTT,CASSRGSTLNTGELFF
TRBJ2-2,-,TRBV19,TRBD1,TGTGCCAGTAGTCCCCGACAGGGGAGAGGCGGGGAGCTGTTTTTT,CASSPRQGRGGELFF
TRBJ2-3,-,TRBV15,TRBD2,TGTGCCACCAGCAGAGGGTCACCCGGACTAGCGGGGACCCGGGATACGCAGTATTTT,CATSRGSPGLAGTRDTQYF
TRBJ1-4,-,TRBV7-2,-,TGTGCCAGCAGCTTTATCGGCGGTCGGAATGAAAAACTGTTTTTT,CASSFIGGRNEKLFF
TRBJ1-2,-,TRBV5-8,-,TGTGCCAGCAGCTTGTGGGGAGTGGGGGACTCCTACTCTTTATATGGCTACACCTTC,CASSLWGVGDSYSLYGYTF
TRBJ2-1,few,TRBV5-8,TRBD2,TGTGCCAGCAGCTTTAGCGGGAGGAATGAGCAGTTCTTC,CASSFSGRNEQFF
TRBJ2-7,-,TRBV21-1,-,TGTGCCAGCAGCAAAAAGGGGGGACTAGCGGGGGCCGAGGCGAGTTACGAGCAGTACTTC,CASSKKGGLAGAEASYEQYF
TRBJ1-1,-,TRBV18,-,TGTGCCAGCTCACCACAGAAAGCTCCCAACACTGAAGCTTTCTTT,CASSPQKAPNTEAFF
TRBJ1-5,-,TRBV18,-,TGTGCCAGCTCACCATCGTGGGAGGCGGGGCCCCAGCATTTT,CASSPSWEAGPQHF
TRBJ1-1,-,TRBV18,-,TGTGCCAGCTCACCGGGGGCAGGAAACACTGAAGCTTTCTTT,CASSPGAGNTEAFF
TRBJ1-3,once,TRBV10-3,-,TGTGCCATCAGTGAGCATACCGAGGACAGCTCTGGAAACACCATATATTTT,CAISEHTEDSSGNTIYF
TRBJ2-2,-,TRBV7-3,TRBD1,TGTGCCAGCAGCCCAGGACAGGGATACACCGGGGAGCTGTTTTTT,CASSPGQGYTGELFF
TRBJ2-3,-,TRBV4-2,TRBD1,TGTGCCAGCAGCCAAGATCCGCAGGGGGTCTCAGATACGCAGTATTTT,CASSQDPQGVSDTQYF
TRBJ2-7,-,TRBV6-5,-,TGTGCCAGCAGGGCAGGTTACGAGCAGTACTTC,CASRAGYEQYF
TRBJ2-3,-,TRBV5-4,-,TGTGCCAGCAGCCTACCCCGGGAAGGGAGGAAAAGCACAGATACGCAGTATTTT,CASSLPREGRKSTDTQYF
TRBJ2-1,-,TRBV14,-,TGTGCCAGCAGCCTACTCTCTTACGGGATTAGCTCCTACAATGAGCAGTTCTTC,CASSLLSYGISSYNEQFF
TRBJ2-7,-,TRBV4-1,TRBD1,TGCGCCAGCAGCCAAGGGGACAGAGCGTACGAGCAGTACTTC,CASSQGDRAYEQYF
TRBJ2-3,-,TRBV5-1,-,TGCGCCAGCAGCTTGGTCATTTCCACAGATACGCAGTATTTT,CASSLVISTDTQYF